The source of this T cell receptor beta chain is a study of shared clonotypes between healthy human individuals. Assay: immunoSEQ multiplex PCR; the TCRdb copy retains only in-frame clones and omits some. The sample yields hundreds of thousands of clones, roughly 96% seen once. Worth noting for this clone: The antigen remains unidentified.

Naivety among CD8 cells was defined by CD45RO negativity and positive CCR7 selection, thereby excluding terminally differentiated effector memory CD45RA+ cells. Per the germline V gene, CDR1 is MNHEY and CDR2 is SVGAGI. The CDR3 totals 15 residues. Deletions cut 4 bases from V and 2 bases from J, with 11 bases between. The study, taken as a whole, reports: Depth of sequencing was expected to influence donor clonotype sharing.

This chain connects TRBV6-5 to TRBJ1-4; no clear D gene. The receptor was isolated from a woman younger than 45 in good health. The specimen was naive CD8+ T cells sorted from blood. The chain's CDR3 is CASSSQRPTNEKLFF. The CDR3 bases are TGTGCCAGCAGTTCTCAACGTCCCACTAATGAAAAACTGTTTTTT.